This T cell receptor (beta chain) was observed in a study of shared clonotypes between healthy human individuals. Assay runs were performed at deep level. Here immunoSEQ multiplex PCR was the method, and the copy in TCRdb shows in-frame clones only, minus some. The top ten hold about 0.39% of the sample, which has 2 million to 2.5 million clones, approximately 93% seen once. This receptor was identified in a man between 18 and 35 years old in good health. Some clones in this sample may be carry-over from other donors' samples. The sequencing sample was made of naive CD4+ T cells from PBMCs. Subset: CD45RA+ positively selected.

The CDR3 sequence: CASSEGRAYTDTQYF. The CDR3 coding sequence is TGTGCCAGCAGTGAGGGGCGGGCCTATACAGATACGCAGTATTTT. The chain joins TRBV2 to TRBJ2-3, with D perhaps assigned TRBD1 or TRBD2 (5 bases each). The CDR3 extends over 15 amino acids. Germline values: CDR1 SNHLY, CDR2 FYNNEI. V lost 3 bases and J 3 bases, leaving 13 bases between the germline ends. Full variable domain (rest looked up from reference TRBV2 and TRBJ2-3): EPEVTQTPSHQVTQMGQEVILRCVPISNHLYFYWYRQILGQKVEFLVSFYNNEISEKSEIFDDQFSVERPDGSNFTLKIRSTKLEDSAMYFCASSEGRAYTDTQYFGPGTRLTVL.